This T cell receptor beta chain was captured by sequencing in a study of T cell responses to AZD1222 COVID-19 vaccine. Remarks on this clone: Its target is unknown.

General study points: The study reported that nearly half of spike-specific TCRs target unmutated variant regions. In all cases, repertoires were sampled only after the peak T cell response. Donor demographics were predominantly white British with a female majority; clonal diversity may be underestimated. The study identified only five to seven AZD1222 recipients as seropositive at baseline.

Sequencing used immunoSEQ multiplex PCR; TCRdb keeps in-frame clones, though not all of them. The table shows around 84,000 clones, with about 91% occurring only once. V gave up 3 bases and J gave up 0 bases, with 14 bases separating them. The germline CDR1 and CDR2 sequences are SGHRS and YFSETQ. This CDR3 region has 16 residues. This clonotype originated in an adult in good health. The gene calls are TRBV5-1 and TRBJ2-3, with D perhaps TRBD2 (6 bases). Sequencing used peripheral blood, obtained on day 0 of MenACWY control vaccination. CDR3 in amino acids: CASSSGLPTSTDTQYF. DNA for the CDR3: TGCGCCAGCAGCTCCGGACTACCTACTAGCACAGATACGCAGTATTTT.